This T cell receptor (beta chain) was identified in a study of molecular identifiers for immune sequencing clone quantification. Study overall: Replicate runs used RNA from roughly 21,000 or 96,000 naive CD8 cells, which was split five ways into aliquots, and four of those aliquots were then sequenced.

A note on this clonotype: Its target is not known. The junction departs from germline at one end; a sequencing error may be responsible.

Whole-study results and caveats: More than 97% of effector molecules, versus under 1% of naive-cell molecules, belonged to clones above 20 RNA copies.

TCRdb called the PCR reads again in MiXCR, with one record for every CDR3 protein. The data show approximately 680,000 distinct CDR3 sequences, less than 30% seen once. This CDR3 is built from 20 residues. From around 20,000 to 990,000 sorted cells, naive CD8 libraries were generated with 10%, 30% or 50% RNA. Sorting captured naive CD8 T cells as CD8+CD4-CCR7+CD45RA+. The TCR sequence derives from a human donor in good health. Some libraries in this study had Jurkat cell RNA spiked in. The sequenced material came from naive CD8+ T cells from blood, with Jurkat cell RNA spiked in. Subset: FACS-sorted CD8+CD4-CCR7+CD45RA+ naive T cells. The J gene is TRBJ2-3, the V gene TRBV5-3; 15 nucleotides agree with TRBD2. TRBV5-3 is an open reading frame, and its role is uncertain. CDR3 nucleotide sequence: TGTGCCAGCAGCTTGGCAGGACTAGCGGGAGGGCCCTCGTGCACAGATACGCAGTATTTT. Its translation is CASSLAGLAGGPSCTDTQYF.